What follows is one T cell receptor beta chain and its context. This sample is drawn from a study of blood T cell repertoires in COVID-19. Overall study context: Nucleic acid was either cDNA or gDNA, and it came from T cells, B-cell-depleted T cells, or PBMCs.

Study processing details: Amplification of reference gene primers was used by the study to estimate nucleated cell counts. Clones were read by immunoSEQ multiplex PCR, and TCRdb kept only the in-frame ones, dropping some. The V and J calls and clone size are taken from that table; D and trimming were inferred from the DNA. The table records fewer than 250,000 clones, 88% of them present only once. The sample was peripheral blood. This clonotype originated in a man younger than 45 with acute or convalescent COVID-19.

This CDR3 reads CASSSGTGDYEQYF. The DNA of the CDR3 is TGTGCCAGCAGCTCCGGGACAGGGGACTACGAGCAGTACTTC. The chain is built from TRBV7-3 and TRBJ2-7; 10 bases fit TRBD1. V dropped 4 bases and J dropped 3; count of bases not matched to a gene: 3. The germline CDR1 and CDR2 sequences are SGHTA and FQGTGA. The CDR3 has 14 residues.